The source of this T cell receptor (beta chain) is a study of T cell responses to AZD1222 COVID-19 vaccine. Study overall: Combined were second doses at about 4 or about 12 weeks. Study conclusions and caveats: CD4 TCRs associated with vaccination spanned spike, dominating at 160-218 and 743-854.

The ends lost 4 bases at V and 4 bases at J; junction bases unmatched: 9. From germline, CDR1 is ENHRY and CDR2 SYGVKD. CDR3 length: 15 residues. Using immunoSEQ multiplex PCR, the repertoire was profiled, and TCRdb retains in-frame clones only, with some absent. The data hold approximately 150,000 clones, with 70% to 90% observed a single time. This clone is labeled as medium-sized. Its specificity is unknown. The chain couples TRBV10-3 to TRBJ1-2; 7 bases are shared with TRBD1. The sample was peripheral blood, taken on day 0 of AZD1222 vaccination. This receptor was identified in an adult in good health. Here the CDR3 DNA reads TGTGCCATCAGTGGGCGGGACAGCGATCCCTATGGCTACACCTTC. It specifies CAISGRDSDPYGYTF.